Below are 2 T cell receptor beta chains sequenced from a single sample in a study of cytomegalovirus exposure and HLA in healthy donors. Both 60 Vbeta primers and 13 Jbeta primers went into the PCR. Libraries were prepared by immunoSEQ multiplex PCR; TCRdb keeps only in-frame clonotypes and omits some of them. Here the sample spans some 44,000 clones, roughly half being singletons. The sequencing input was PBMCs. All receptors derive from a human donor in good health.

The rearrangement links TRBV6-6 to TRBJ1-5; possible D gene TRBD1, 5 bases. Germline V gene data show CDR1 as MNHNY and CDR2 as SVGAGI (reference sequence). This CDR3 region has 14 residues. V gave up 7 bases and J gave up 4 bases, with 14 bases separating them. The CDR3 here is CASMGGGGNQPQHF. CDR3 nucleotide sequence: TGTGCCAGCATGGGCGGGGGGGGGAATCAGCCCCAGCATTTT.

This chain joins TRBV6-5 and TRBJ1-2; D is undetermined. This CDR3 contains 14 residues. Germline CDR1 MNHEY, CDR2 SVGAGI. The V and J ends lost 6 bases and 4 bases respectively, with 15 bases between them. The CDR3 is CASRVQEGVYGYTF. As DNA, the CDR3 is TGTGCCAGCAGAGTTCAGGAGGGCGTCTATGGCTACACCTTC.